This passage covers 27 T cell receptor beta chains from one sample sequenced in a study of blood T cell repertoires in COVID-19. This table comes from immunoSEQ multiplex PCR, and its TCRdb copy is limited to in-frame clones, with some not included. There are under 200,000 clones in the sample; around 86% occur only once, and approximately 13% lies in the top ten. Sequences were obtained from peripheral blood. These receptor sequences come from a man between 65 and 85 years old who had recovered from COVID-19.

This sequence joins TRBV6-5 and TRBJ2-1; 8 bases align to TRBD2. CDR1 and CDR2 (germline): MNHEY, SVGAGI. This CDR3 is 15 amino acids long. V trimming: 6 bases; J trimming: 4 bases; junction bases outside the gene matches: 8. For the CDR3, the DNA is TGTGCCAGCAGAACCAGCGGGAGTTCTTACAATGAGCAGTTCTTC. Protein: CASRTSGSSYNEQFF.

The rearrangement links TRBV2 to TRBJ2-6; TRBD2 aligns across 14 bases. The J segment lost 3 bases and the V segment lost 6 bases, leaving 7 bases of the junction unmatched. Germline-derived CDR1 and CDR2 are SNHLY and FYNNEI. CDR3 length: 18 amino acids. CDR3 coding DNA: TGTGCCAGCAGCCCCGGGACTAGCGGGAGATTTGGGGCCAACGTCCTGACTTTC. Amino acids: CASSPGTSGRFGANVLTF.

This clone was counted a few times. CDR3 nucleotide sequence: TGTGCCAGCTCACCATCGGGACAAACCCTTGAAGATGGCTACACCTTC. It translates to CASSPSGQTLEDGYTF. The V and J genes are TRBV18 and TRBJ1-2, with D maybe TRBD1 (6 bases). From germline, CDR1 is KGHSH and CDR2 LQKENI. V lost 2 bases and J lost 6, with 19 bases in between. The CDR3 length is 16 residues.

The V gene is TRBV7-9, the J gene TRBJ2-1; 7 nucleotides line up with TRBD2. V was clipped by 0 bases and J by 8 bases; unmatched bases: 1. CDR1 is SEHNR, CDR2 FQNEAQ, per germline (reference sequence). CDR3 length equals 13 residues. In nucleotides, the CDR3 is TGTGCCAGCAGCTTAGCGGGGGGGGATGAGCAGTTCTTC. Its translation is CASSLAGGDEQFF.

The CDR3 DNA is TGTGCCAGCAGCTTACGTGGCTTCTCCTACAATGAGCAGTTCTTC. This sequence encodes CASSLRGFSYNEQFF. The chain links TRBV11-3 to TRBJ2-1; D not resolved. The CDR3 loop spans 15 amino acids. Germline V gene data show CDR1 as SGHNT and CDR2 as YENEEA. V dropped 2 bases and J dropped 0 bases, with 8 bases sitting between them.

Concerning this clone: In the same sample, other DNA sequences code for this CDR3. The chain links TRBV5-1 to TRBJ2-3; D may be TRBD2 (9 bases). The CDR3 consists of 15 residues. Germline CDR1 reads SGHRS; CDR2 reads YFSETQ. V lost 6 bases to trimming and J lost 8 bases, with 22 bases between them. The CDR3 bases are TGCGCCAGCAACGGAGCTAGCGGGACAGGAGCTACGCAGTATTTT. It is translated as CASNGASGTGATQYF.

The V call is TRBV13, the J call TRBJ2-7; D uncertain. The ends were cut back, 0 bases at V and 0 bases at J, with 6 bases in the middle. The length of the CDR3 is 14 residues. CDR1 is PRHDT, CDR2 FYEKMQ, per germline (reference sequence). The CDR3 nucleotides read TGTGCCAGCAGCTTAGGAGCGTACTCCTACGAGCAGTACTTC. This translates into CASSLGAYSYEQYF.

This rearrangement joins TRBV6-1 to TRBJ1-2; possible D gene TRBD1, 5 bases. V was cut by 0 bases and J by 5 bases, with 10 bases left in between. The CDR3 covers 14 residues. Germline CDR1 and CDR2: MNHNS and SASEGT. The CDR3 spells CASSEAGGKYGYTF. The CDR3 DNA sequence: TGTGCCAGCAGTGAAGCTGGGGGGAAGTATGGCTACACCTTC.

V is TRBV6-5 and J is TRBJ2-7, with 7 nucleotides matching TRBD2. The junction had 3 bases not matched to a gene; V was cut back by 2 bases and J by 2 bases. This CDR3 has 14 amino acids. Germline V CDR1 and CDR2: MNHEY, SVGAGI. The CDR3 DNA follows: TGTGCCAGCAGTTACGGCGGGACTACCTACGAGCAGTACTTC. Residues: CASSYGGTTYEQYF.

The V gene is TRBV6-5, the J gene TRBJ1-4; D might be TRBD1 (5 bases). The CDR3 sequence is 15 residues long. In germline, CDR1 is MNHEY, CDR2 SVGAGI. With 0 bases removed from V and 7 bases from J, the gap between germline ends came to 12 bases. CDR3 nucleotides: TGTGCCAGCAGTTACTCGCCCGGGGGTGGTGAAAAACTGTTTTTT. Amino acid sequence: CASSYSPGGGEKLFF.

The chain joins TRBV29-1 to TRBJ1-2, with D unresolved. Germline V CDR1 and CDR2: SQVTM, ANQGSEA. With 7 bases removed from V and 7 bases from J, the gap between germline ends came to 13 bases. This CDR3 is built from 11 residues. CDR3 sequence (DNA): TGCAGCGGGGGAGGAGGAGGTGGCTACACCTTC. Its protein product is CSGGGGGGYTF.

The chain uses TRBV5-4 and TRBJ2-5, with D possibly being TRBD1 (6 bases). Trimming shortened V by 6 bases and J by 4 bases, and 16 bases separated the two germline ends. CDR1 is SGHNT, CDR2 YYREEE, per germline (reference sequence). The CDR3 extends over 14 amino acids. The CDR3 DNA reads as TGTGCCAGCACCGGAGGTCGCAGGGGAGAGACCCAGTACTTC. Encoded protein: CASTGGRRGETQYF.

The V and J genes are TRBV18 and TRBJ1-2; D is unclear. The V gene lost 6 bases and the J gene lost 0 bases, with 11 bases spanning the gap. There are 14 residues in the CDR3. Germline CDR1 is KGHSH and CDR2 is LQKENI. The CDR3 loop is CASSPTRANYGYTF. The CDR3 bases are TGTGCCAGCTCTCCCACACGGGCTAACTATGGCTACACCTTC.

V is TRBV2 and J is TRBJ2-7, with 8 bases identical to TRBD1. Trimming took 6 bases from V and 6 from J; bases not matched to a gene: 10. In germline, CDR1 is SNHLY, CDR2 FYNNEI. This CDR3 contains 14 residues. The chain's CDR3 is CASSWTGTSSEQYF. The CDR3 DNA sequence: TGTGCCAGCAGCTGGACAGGGACTTCGAGCGAGCAGTACTTC.

The chain joins TRBV4-1 to TRBJ1-5; D gene ambiguous. This CDR3 contains 14 residues. Germline CDR1 MGHRA, CDR2 YSYEKL. V gave up 3 bases and J gave up 6 bases, with 12 bases separating them. The CDR3 is CASSHRGRGQPQHF. In DNA form, the CDR3 reads TGCGCCAGCAGCCATCGGGGTCGGGGTCAGCCCCAGCATTTT.

The CDR3 sequence is CASSPDSTEQFF. CDR3 nucleotide sequence: TGTGCCAGCAGCCCCGACTCTACCGAGCAGTTCTTC. The V gene is TRBV12-3 or TRBV12-4, the J gene TRBJ2-1; D is ambiguous. V lost 6 bases to trimming and J lost 10 bases, with 13 bases between them. The CDR3 is 12 amino acids.

CDR3 protein: CARSLAGLAGGPRSSYEQYF. CDR3 nucleotides: TGTGCCAGAAGCCTGGCAGGACTAGCGGGAGGGCCTCGTAGCTCCTACGAGCAGTACTTC. J is TRBJ2-7 and V is TRBV5-3; 15 bases line up with TRBD2. TRBV5-3 is sorted into the ORF group, with uncertain function. The CDR3 loop spans 20 amino acids. V lost 4 bases to trimming and J lost 0 bases; unmatched junction nucleotides: 14.

The rearrangement uses TRBV18 and TRBJ1-5; 9 bases align to TRBD1. Germline values: CDR1 KGHSH, CDR2 LQKENI. The junction had 5 bases not matched to a gene; V was cut back by 5 bases and J by 3 bases. The CDR3 has 15 amino acids. In DNA, the CDR3 is TGTGCCAGCTCAGAGGGACAGGGCAACAATCAGCCCCAGCATTTT. It specifies CASSEGQGNNQPQHF.

V gene TRBV19 combines with J gene TRBJ2-6; tentative D call: TRBD2 (5 bases). The CDR3 is made up of 17 amino acids. CDR1 and CDR2 from the germline V gene are LNHDA and SQIVND (reference sequence). V shed 7 bases and J shed 0 bases, with 16 bases lying between them. The CDR3 DNA follows: TGTGCCAGTAAAGAGAGGGCAGGTCTCTCTGGGGCCAACGTCCTGACTTTC. This gives the protein CASKERAGLSGANVLTF.

The chain employs TRBV7-8 and TRBJ2-7, with 7 positions matching TRBD1. J was trimmed by 3 bases and V by 5 bases; bases with no gene match: 13. Per the germline V gene, CDR1 is SGHVS and CDR2 is FQNEAQ. The CDR3 extends over 16 amino acids. DNA of the CDR3: TGTGCCAGCAGCCCTCCCAACACAGGGGCGGGCTACGAGCAGTACTTC. Its translation: CASSPPNTGAGYEQYF.

J is TRBJ2-7 and V is TRBV10-3; the match to TRBD2 covers 9 bases. The V segment lost 7 bases and the J segment 0 bases; nucleotides outside the gene matches: 10. Germline V gene sequence: CDR1 ENHRY, CDR2 SYGVKD. The CDR3 runs to 16 residues. The CDR3 DNA follows: TGTGCCATCACCGAAAACCTAGCGGGAAACTCCTACGAGCAGTACTTC. Its protein product is CAITENLAGNSYEQYF.

This chain uses TRBV9 with TRBJ1-2; 8 bases agree with TRBD1. This CDR3 has 15 residues. Trimming at V came to 4 bases and at J to 4 bases, leaving 9 bases not matched to a gene. CDR1 and CDR2 from the germline V gene are SGDLS and YYNGEE. Written as DNA, the CDR3 is TGTGCCAGCAGCATTGGGACAGGTCTTAGCTATGGCTACACCTTC. Translated, it gives CASSIGTGLSYGYTF. Supplemented by reference TRBV9 and TRBJ1-2, the full variable domain reads DSGVTQTPKHLITATGQRVTLRCSPRSGDLSVYWYQQSLDQGLQFLIQYYNGEERAKGNILERFSAQQFPDLHSELNLSSLELGDSALYFCASSIGTGLSYGYTFGSGTRLTVV.

The chain joins TRBV18 to TRBJ1-5, with 10 bases identical to TRBD1. V lost 3 bases and J lost 6; bases outside the gene matches: 8. CDR1 and CDR2 from the germline V gene are KGHSH and LQKENI. CDR3 length equals 16 residues. In nucleotides, the CDR3 is TGTGCCAGCTCACCGAATGACAGGGGGCTGGGTCAGCCCCAGCATTTT. Translating gives CASSPNDRGLGQPQHF.

The chain joins TRBV3-1 (or the pseudogene TRBV3-2) to TRBJ2-2; 8 nucleotides match TRBD2. The CDR3 is 17 residues long. V was clipped by 1 base and J by 7 bases; unmatched bases: 11. Germline V CDR1 and CDR2: LGHDT, YNNKEL (reference sequence). The CDR3 DNA is TGTGCCAGCAGCCAAGTTCTCCTGGCGGGAGGTAGCGGGGAGCTGTTTTTT. It yields the protein CASSQVLLAGGSGELFF.

This rearrangement joins TRBV5-1 to TRBJ1-5; TRBD1 is a possible D gene (5 bases). Germline-derived CDR1 and CDR2 are SGHRS and YFSETQ. The CDR3 loop spans 13 amino acids. V dropped 4 bases and J dropped 6 bases, with 11 bases sitting between them. DNA of the CDR3: TGCGCCAGCAGCGAAAGCGGGGGTCAGCCCCAGCATTTT. As protein: CASSESGGQPQHF.

The V gene is TRBV7-8, the J gene TRBJ1-3; TRBD1 matches at 8 bases. This CDR3 region has 16 residues. Per germline, CDR1 SGHVS and CDR2 FQNEAQ. The trim removed 5 bases at V and 0 bases at J, leaving 6 bases unmatched. This chain's CDR3 is CASSRGTGASGNTIYF. The CDR3 DNA reads TGTGCCAGCAGCAGGGGGACAGGAGCCTCTGGAAACACCATATATTTT.

The genes are TRBV10-3 and TRBJ2-7, with 11 bases aligning to TRBD2. V shed 2 bases and J 4 bases; nucleotides not matched to a gene: 7. The CDR3 consists of 16 residues. CDR1 and CDR2 (germline): ENHRY, SYGVKD. The CDR3 here is CAISERGGLAAYEQYF. The CDR3 coding sequence is TGTGCCATCAGTGAGCGCGGGGGACTAGCGGCGTACGAGCAGTACTTC.